These T cell receptor beta chains were read from a single sample in a study of shared clonotypes between healthy human individuals. Only in-frame clones appear in the TCRdb table, and some are missing; sequencing was by immunoSEQ multiplex PCR. The sample carries about 2.2 million clones, 90% to 95% recorded once. Sequences were obtained from naive CD8+ T cells from PBMCs. These TCRs come from a man younger than 35 in good health. Some clones in this sample may be carry-over from other donors' samples. Each CDR3 is given with its conserved first and last residue. A D gene is named only where the DNA matches it firmly. Expanded clones are given a class, and other clones once, few, many or no size at all.

d_gene,j_gene,abundance,v_gene,CDR3aa,CDR3nt
TRBD1,TRBJ2-5,NA,TRBV5-1,CASSRGTQGPRETQYF,TGCGCCTCATCAAGGGGTACACAGGGGCCTCGGGAGACCCAGTACTTC
TRBD1,TRBJ2-7,once,TRBV19,CASSTKQGTLYEQYF,TGTGCCAGTAGTACTAAACAGGGGACCCTCTACGAGCAGTACTTC
NA,TRBJ1-3,many,TRBV6-1,CASSEALDSSGNTIYF,TGTGCCAGCAGTGAAGCGCTAGACAGCTCTGGAAACACCATATATTTT
NA,TRBJ2-7,NA,TRBV4-2,CASSQDGGEGYEQYF,TGTGCCAGCAGCCAAGATGGGGGAGAGGGCTACGAGCAGTACTTC
NA,TRBJ1-1,NA,TRBV9,CASSVVGKQGQGNTEAFF,TGTGCCAGCAGCGTAGTGGGAAAACAGGGCCAGGGGAACACTGAAGCTTTCTTT
NA,TRBJ2-3,NA,TRBV9,CASSVGRRLGTDTQYF,TGTGCCAGCAGCGTAGGGCGGAGGTTAGGCACAGATACGCAGTATTTT
NA,TRBJ2-3,NA,TRBV6-4,CASANRATDTQYF,TGTGCCAGCGCCAACCGGGCCACAGATACGCAGTATTTT
NA,TRBJ1-1,NA,TRBV28,CASRFGTDTEAFF,TGTGCCAGCAGATTCGGGACCGACACTGAAGCTTTCTTT
TRBD2,TRBJ2-2,NA,TRBV9,CASSVRREAPNTGELFF,TGTGCCAGCAGCGTACGGCGGGAGGCACCGAACACCGGGGAGCTGTTTTTT
TRBD2,TRBJ2-1,NA,TRBV9,CASSVGLAVLNEQFF,TGTGCCAGCAGCGTAGGACTAGCAGTATTAAATGAGCAGTTCTTC
NA,TRBJ1-6,NA,TRBV7-9,CASSFSQGMGYNSPLHF,TGTGCCAGCAGCTTTTCTCAGGGGATGGGCTATAATTCACCCCTCCACTTT
NA,TRBJ2-1,NA,TRBV27,CASSFRQNLPSYNEQFF,TGTGCCAGCAGTTTTCGACAGAACTTACCCTCCTACAATGAGCAGTTCTTC
NA,TRBJ1-1,NA,TRBV5-8,CASSGDGKAFF,TGTGCCAGCAGCGGGGACGGAAAAGCTTTCTTT
NA,TRBJ1-2,NA,TRBV19,CASSMGTASNYGYTF,TGTGCCAGTAGTATGGGGACCGCCTCGAACTATGGCTACACCTTC
TRBD2,TRBJ2-5,NA,TRBV5-6,CASSWAVAGEVETQYF,TGTGCCAGCAGTTGGGCCGTAGCGGGAGAGGTGGAGACCCAGTACTTC
NA,TRBJ2-6,NA,TRBV5-6,CASSLTAGSGANVLTF,TGTGCCAGCAGCTTGACGGCAGGGTCTGGGGCCAACGTCCTGACTTTC
TRBD2,TRBJ2-7,NA,TRBV10-3,CAISEGLAGYEQYF,TGTGCCATCAGTGAAGGACTAGCGGGCTACGAGCAGTACTTC
NA,TRBJ2-5,NA,TRBV19,CASSIDLEGKEETQYF,TGTGCCAGTAGTATAGATCTAGAGGGAAAGGAAGAGACCCAGTACTTC
TRBD2,TRBJ2-1,NA,TRBV10-3,CAISPPTSGRYNEQFF,TGTGCCATCAGCCCACCCACTAGCGGGAGGTACAATGAGCAGTTCTTC
NA,TRBJ2-1,once,TRBV4-1,CASTTRYNEQFF,TGCGCCAGCACGACTAGATACAATGAGCAGTTCTTC
NA,TRBJ1-5,once,TRBV19,CASSIWVNQPQHF,TGTGCCAGTAGTATATGGGTCAATCAGCCCCAGCATTTT
NA,TRBJ2-7,few,TRBV27,CASSLSGSSYEQYF,TGTGCCAGCAGTTTATCGGGCAGCTCCTACGAGCAGTACTTC